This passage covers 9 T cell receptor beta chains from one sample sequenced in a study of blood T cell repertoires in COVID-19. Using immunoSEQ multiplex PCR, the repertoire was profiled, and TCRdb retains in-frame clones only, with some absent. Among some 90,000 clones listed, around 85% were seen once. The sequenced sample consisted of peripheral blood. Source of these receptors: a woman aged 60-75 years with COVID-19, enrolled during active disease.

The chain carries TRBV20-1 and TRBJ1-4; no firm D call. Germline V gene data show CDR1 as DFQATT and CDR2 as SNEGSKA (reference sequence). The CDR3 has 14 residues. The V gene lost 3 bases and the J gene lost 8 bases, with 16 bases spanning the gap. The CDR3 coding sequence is TGCAGTGCTAGTGAGGGAGGACGGGGAGAAAAACTGTTTTTT. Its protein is CSASEGGRGEKLFF.

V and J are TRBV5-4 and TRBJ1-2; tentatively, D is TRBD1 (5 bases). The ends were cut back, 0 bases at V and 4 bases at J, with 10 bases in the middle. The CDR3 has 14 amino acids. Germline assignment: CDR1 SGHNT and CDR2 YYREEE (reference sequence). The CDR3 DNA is TGTGCCAGCAGCTTGGCAGGGTGGATCTATGGCTACACCTTC. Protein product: CASSLAGWIYGYTF.

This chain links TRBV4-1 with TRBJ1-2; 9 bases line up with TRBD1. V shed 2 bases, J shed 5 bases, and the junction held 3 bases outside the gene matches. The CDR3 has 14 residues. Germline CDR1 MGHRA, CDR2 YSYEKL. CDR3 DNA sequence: TGCGCCAGCAGCCAACACGGGACAGGGTATGGCTACACCTTC. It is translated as CASSQHGTGYGYTF.

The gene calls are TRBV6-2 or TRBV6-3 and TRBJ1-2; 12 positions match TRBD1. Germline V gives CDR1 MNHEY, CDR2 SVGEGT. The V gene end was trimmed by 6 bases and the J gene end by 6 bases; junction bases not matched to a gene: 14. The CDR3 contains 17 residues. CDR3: CASSVRGQGARTDGYTF. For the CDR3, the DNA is TGTGCCAGCAGCGTCCGGGGACAGGGGGCTAGGACGGATGGCTACACCTTC.

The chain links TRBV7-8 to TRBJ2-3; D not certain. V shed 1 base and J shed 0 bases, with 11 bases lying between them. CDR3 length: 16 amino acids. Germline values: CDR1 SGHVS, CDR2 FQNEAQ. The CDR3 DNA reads TGTGCCAGCAGCTTAGGGTTAACAGAAAGCACAGATACGCAGTATTTT. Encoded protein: CASSLGLTESTDTQYF.

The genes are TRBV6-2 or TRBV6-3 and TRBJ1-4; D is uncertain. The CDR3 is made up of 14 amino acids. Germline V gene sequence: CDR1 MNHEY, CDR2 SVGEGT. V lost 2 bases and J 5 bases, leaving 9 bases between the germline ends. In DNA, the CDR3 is TGTGCCAGCAGTTACGGACGGAGGAATGAAAAACTGTTTTTT. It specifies CASSYGRRNEKLFF.

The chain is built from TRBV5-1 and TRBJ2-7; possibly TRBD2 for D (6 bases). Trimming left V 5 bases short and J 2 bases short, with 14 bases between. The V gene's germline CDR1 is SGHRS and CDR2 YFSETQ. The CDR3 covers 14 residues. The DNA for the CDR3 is TGCGCCAGCAGAGGGACGGAGGGCCCCTACGAGCAGTACTTC. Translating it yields CASRGTEGPYEQYF. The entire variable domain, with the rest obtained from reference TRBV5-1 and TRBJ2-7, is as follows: KAGVTQTPRYLIKTRGQQVTLSCSPISGHRSVSWYQQTPGQGLQFLFEYFSETQRNKGNFPGRFSGRQFSNSRSEMNVSTLELGDSALYLCASRGTEGPYEQYFGPGTRLTVT.

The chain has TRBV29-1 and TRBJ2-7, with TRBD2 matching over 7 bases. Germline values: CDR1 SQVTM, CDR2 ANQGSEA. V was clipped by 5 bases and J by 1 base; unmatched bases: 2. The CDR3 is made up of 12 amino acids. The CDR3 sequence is CSVSGASYEQYF. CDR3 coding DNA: TGCAGCGTTAGCGGGGCGTCCTACGAGCAGTACTTC.

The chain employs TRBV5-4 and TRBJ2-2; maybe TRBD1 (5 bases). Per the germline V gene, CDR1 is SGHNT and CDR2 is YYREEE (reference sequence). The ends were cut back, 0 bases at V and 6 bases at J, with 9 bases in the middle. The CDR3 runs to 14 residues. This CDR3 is CASSLDQGPGELFF. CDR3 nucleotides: TGTGCCAGCAGCTTGGATCAGGGCCCCGGGGAGCTGTTTTTT. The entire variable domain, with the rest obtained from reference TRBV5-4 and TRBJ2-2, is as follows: ETGVTQSPTHLIKTRGQQVTLRCSSQSGHNTVSWYQQALGQGPQFIFQYYREEENGRGNFPPRFSGLQFPNYSSELNVNALELDDSALYLCASSLDQGPGELFFGEGSRLTVL.